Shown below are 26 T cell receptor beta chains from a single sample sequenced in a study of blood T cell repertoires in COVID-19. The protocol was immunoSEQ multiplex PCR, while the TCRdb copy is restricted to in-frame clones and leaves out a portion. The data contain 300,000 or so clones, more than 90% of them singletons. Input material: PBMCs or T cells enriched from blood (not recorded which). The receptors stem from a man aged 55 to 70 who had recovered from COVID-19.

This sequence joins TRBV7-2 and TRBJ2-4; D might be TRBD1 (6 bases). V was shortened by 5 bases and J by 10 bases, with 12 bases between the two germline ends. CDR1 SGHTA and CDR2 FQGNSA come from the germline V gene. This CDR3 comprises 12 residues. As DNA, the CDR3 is TGTGCCAGCAGCATAAACAGGGTAATTCAGTACTTC. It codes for CASSINRVIQYF.

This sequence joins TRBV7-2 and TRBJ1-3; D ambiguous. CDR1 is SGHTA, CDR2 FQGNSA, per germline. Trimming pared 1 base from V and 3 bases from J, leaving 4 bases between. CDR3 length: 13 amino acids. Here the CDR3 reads CASSLGSGNTIYF. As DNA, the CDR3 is TGTGCCAGCAGCTTAGGGAGTGGAAACACCATATATTTT.

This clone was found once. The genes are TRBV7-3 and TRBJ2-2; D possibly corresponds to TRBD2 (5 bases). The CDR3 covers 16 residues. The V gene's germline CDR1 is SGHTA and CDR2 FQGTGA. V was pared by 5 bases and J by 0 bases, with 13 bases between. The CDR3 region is CASSPFGLSNTGELFF. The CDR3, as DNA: TGTGCCAGCAGCCCATTTGGACTGTCGAACACCGGGGAGCTGTTTTTT.

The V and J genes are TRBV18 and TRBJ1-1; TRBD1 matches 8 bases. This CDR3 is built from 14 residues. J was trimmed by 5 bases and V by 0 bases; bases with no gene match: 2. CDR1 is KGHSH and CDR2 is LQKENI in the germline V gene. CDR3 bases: TGTGCCAGCTCACCACCAGACAGGGGTACTGAAGCTTTCTTT. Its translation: CASSPPDRGTEAFF.

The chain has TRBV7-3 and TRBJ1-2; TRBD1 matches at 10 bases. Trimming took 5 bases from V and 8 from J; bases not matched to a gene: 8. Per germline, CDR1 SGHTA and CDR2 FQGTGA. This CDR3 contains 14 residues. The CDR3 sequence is CASSLGQGNRGYTF. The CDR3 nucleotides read TGTGCCAGCAGCCTGGGACAGGGGAATAGGGGCTACACCTTC. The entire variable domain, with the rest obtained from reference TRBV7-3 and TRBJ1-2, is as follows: GAGVSQTPSNKVTEKGKYVELRCDPISGHTALYWYRQSLGQGPEFLIYFQGTGAADDSGLPNDRFFAVRPEGSVSTLKIQRTERGDSAVYLCASSLGQGNRGYTFGSGTRLTVV.

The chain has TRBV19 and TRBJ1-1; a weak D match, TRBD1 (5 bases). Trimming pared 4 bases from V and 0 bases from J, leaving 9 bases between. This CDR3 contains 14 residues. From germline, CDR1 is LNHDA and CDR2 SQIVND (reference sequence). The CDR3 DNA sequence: TGTGCCAGTAGTACAGACAGAATGAACACTGAAGCTTTCTTT. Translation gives CASSTDRMNTEAFF. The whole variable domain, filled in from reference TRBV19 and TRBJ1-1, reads DGGITQSPKYLFRKEGQNVTLSCEQNLNHDAMYWYRQDPGQGLRLIYYSQIVNDFQKGDIAEGYSVSREKKESFPLTVTSAQKNPTAFYLCASSTDRMNTEAFFGQGTRLTVV.

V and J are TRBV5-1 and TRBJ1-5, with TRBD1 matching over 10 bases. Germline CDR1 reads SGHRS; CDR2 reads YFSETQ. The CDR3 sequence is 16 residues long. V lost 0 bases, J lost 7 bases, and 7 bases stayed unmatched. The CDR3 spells CASSLVPGTGVQPQHF. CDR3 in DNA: TGCGCCAGCAGCTTGGTTCCCGGGACAGGGGTCCAGCCCCAGCATTTT.

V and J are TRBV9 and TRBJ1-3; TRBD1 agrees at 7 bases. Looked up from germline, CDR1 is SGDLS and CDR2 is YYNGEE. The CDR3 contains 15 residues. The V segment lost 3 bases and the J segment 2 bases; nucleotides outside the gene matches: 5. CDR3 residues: CASSAHRGAGNTIYF. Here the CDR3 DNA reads TGTGCCAGCAGCGCCCACAGGGGCGCTGGAAACACCATATATTTT. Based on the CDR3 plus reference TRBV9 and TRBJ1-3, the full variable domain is DSGVTQTPKHLITATGQRVTLRCSPRSGDLSVYWYQQSLDQGLQFLIQYYNGEERAKGNILERFSAQQFPDLHSELNLSSLELGDSALYFCASSAHRGAGNTIYFGEGSWLTVV.

The CDR3 sequence is CASSHTIPRPVSGNTIYF. CDR3 nucleotide sequence: TGTGCCAGCAGTCACACCATACCGAGGCCTGTCTCTGGAAACACCATATATTTT. The chain couples TRBV6-6 to TRBJ1-3; no reliable D call. Germline V gene sequence: CDR1 MNHNY, CDR2 SVGAGI (reference sequence). Between the trimmed V and J ends, which lost 5 bases and 0 bases, there was a span of 20 bases. This CDR3 spans 18 amino acids.

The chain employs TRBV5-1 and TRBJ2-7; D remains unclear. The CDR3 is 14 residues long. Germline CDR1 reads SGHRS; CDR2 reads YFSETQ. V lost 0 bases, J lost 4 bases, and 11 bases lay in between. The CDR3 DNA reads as TGCGCCAGCAGCTTGGCAGGAAAGCAGTACGAGCAGTACTTC. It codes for CASSLAGKQYEQYF.

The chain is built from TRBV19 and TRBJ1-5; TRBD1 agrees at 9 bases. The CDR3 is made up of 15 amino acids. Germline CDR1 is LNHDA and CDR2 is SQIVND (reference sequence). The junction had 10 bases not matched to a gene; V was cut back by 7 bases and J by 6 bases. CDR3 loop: CASIPPGTGFQPQHF. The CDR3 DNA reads TGTGCCAGTATCCCTCCCGGGACAGGGTTTCAGCCCCAGCATTTT. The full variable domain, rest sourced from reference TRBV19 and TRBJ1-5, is DGGITQSPKYLFRKEGQNVTLSCEQNLNHDAMYWYRQDPGQGLRLIYYSQIVNDFQKGDIAEGYSVSREKKESFPLTVTSAQKNPTAFYLCASIPPGTGFQPQHFGDGTRLSIL.

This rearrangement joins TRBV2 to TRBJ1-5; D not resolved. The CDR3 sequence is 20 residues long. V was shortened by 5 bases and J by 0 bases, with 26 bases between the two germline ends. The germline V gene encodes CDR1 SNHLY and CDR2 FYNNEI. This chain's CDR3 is CASSRELPNRQWSSNQPQHF. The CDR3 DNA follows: TGTGCCAGCAGTAGGGAGCTCCCGAATCGTCAGTGGAGTAGCAATCAGCCCCAGCATTTT.

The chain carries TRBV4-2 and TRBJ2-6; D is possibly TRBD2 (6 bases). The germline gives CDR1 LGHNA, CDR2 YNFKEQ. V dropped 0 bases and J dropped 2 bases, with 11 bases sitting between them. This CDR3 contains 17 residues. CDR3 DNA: TGTGCCAGCAGCCAAGAATTCGGAGGGCCTGGGGCCAACGTCCTGACTTTC. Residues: CASSQEFGGPGANVLTF.

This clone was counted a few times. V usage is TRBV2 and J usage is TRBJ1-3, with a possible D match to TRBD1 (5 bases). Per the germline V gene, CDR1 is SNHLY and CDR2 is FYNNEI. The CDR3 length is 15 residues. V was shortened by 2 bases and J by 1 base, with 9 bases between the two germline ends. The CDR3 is CASSERGGSGNTIYF. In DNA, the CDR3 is TGTGCCAGCAGTGAAAGGGGAGGATCTGGAAACACCATATATTTT.

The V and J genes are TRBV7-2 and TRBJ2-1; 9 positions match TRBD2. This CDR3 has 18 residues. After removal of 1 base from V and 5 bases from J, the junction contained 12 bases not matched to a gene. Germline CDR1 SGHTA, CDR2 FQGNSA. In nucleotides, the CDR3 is TGTGCCAGCAGCTTAGGTTTCGCGGGAGGGCCGAGGGACAATGAGCAGTTCTTC. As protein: CASSLGFAGGPRDNEQFF.

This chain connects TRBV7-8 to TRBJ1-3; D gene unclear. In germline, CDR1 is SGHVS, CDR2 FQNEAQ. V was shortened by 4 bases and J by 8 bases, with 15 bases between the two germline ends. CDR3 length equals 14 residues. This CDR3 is CASSSQGVRDTIYF. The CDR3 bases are TGTGCCAGCAGCTCCCAAGGAGTGCGGGACACCATATATTTT.

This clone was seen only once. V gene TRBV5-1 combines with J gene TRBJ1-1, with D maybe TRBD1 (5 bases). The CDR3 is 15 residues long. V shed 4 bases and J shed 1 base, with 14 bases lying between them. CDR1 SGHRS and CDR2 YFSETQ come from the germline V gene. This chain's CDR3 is CASSPEGYSNTEAFF. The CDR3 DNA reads TGCGCCAGCAGCCCGGAGGGGTATTCGAACACTGAAGCTTTCTTT.

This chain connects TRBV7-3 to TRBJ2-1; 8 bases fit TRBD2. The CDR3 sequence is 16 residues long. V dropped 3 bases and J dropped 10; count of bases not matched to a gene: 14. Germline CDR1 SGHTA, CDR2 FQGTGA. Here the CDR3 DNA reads TGTGCCAGCAGCTTCCCGAGCGGGAGAGGTCCCCGGGAGCAGTTCTTC. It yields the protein CASSFPSGRGPREQFF.

The CDR3 DNA is TGTGCCAGCTCACCCCTTCCGGGACTAGCGGGATCGAACACCGGGGAGCTGTTTTTT. This codes for CASSPLPGLAGSNTGELFF. The chain is built from TRBV18 and TRBJ2-2; 13 bases line up with TRBD2. V lost 3 bases and J lost 0; bases outside the gene matches: 7. CDR3 length: 19 residues. The V gene's germline CDR1 is KGHSH and CDR2 LQKENI.

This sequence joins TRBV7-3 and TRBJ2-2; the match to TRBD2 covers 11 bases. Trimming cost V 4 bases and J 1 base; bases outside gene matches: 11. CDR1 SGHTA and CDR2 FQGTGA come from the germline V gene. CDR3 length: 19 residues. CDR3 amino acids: CASSSRGTSGAENTGELFF. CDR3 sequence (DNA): TGTGCCAGCAGCTCACGGGGGACTAGCGGCGCCGAGAACACCGGGGAGCTGTTTTTT.

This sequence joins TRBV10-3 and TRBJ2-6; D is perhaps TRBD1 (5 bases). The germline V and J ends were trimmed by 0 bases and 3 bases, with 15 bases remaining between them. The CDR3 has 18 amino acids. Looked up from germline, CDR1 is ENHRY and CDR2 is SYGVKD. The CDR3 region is CAISESAGIRDGANVLTF. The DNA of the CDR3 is TGTGCCATCAGTGAGTCGGCAGGGATTAGAGATGGGGCCAACGTCCTGACTTTC.

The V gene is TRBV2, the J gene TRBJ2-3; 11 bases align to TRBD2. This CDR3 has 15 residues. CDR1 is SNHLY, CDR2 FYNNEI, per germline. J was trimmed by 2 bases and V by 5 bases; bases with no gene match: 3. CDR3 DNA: TGTGCCAGCAGTCCGGGACTAGCGGCCACAGATACGCAGTATTTT. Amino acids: CASSPGLAATDTQYF.

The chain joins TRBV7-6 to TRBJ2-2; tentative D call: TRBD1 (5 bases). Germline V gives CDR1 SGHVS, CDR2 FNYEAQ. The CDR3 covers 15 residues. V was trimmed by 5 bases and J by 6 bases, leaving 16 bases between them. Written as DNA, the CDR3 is TGTGCCAGCAGCCCAAGGGGCTCGGCTTCCGGGGAGCTGTTTTTT. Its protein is CASSPRGSASGELFF. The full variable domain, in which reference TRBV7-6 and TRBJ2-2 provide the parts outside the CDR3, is GAGVSQSPRYKVTKRGQDVALRCDPISGHVSLYWYRQALGQGPEFLTYFNYEAQQDKSGLPNDRFSAERPEGSISTLTIQRTEQRDSAMYRCASSPRGSASGELFFGEGSRLTVL.

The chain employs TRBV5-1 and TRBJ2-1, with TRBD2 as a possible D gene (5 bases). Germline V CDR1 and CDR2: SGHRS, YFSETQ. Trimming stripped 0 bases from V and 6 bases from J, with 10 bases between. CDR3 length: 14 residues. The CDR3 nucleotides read TGCGCCAGCAGCTTGGTAGGAGGTAGCAATGAGCAGTTCTTC. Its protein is CASSLVGGSNEQFF. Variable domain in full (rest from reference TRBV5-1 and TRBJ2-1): KAGVTQTPRYLIKTRGQQVTLSCSPISGHRSVSWYQQTPGQGLQFLFEYFSETQRNKGNFPGRFSGRQFSNSRSEMNVSTLELGDSALYLCASSLVGGSNEQFFGPGTRLTVL.

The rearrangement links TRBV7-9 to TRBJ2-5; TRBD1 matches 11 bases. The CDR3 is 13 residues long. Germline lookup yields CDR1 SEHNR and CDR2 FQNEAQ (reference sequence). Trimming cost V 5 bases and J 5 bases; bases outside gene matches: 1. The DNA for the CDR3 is TGTGCCAGCAGCAGGGACAGGGGGGAGACCCAGTACTTC. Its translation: CASSRDRGETQYF.

The CDR3 region is CASSLSQTSGGYNEQFF. For the CDR3, the DNA is TGTGCCAGCAGCTTAAGCCAGACTAGCGGGGGATACAATGAGCAGTTCTTC. V gene TRBV7-3 combines with J gene TRBJ2-1; TRBD2 aligns across 12 bases. This CDR3 has 17 residues. The trim removed 1 base at V and 4 bases at J, leaving 5 bases unmatched. The germline CDR1 and CDR2 sequences are SGHTA and FQGTGA.